The rows below give T cell receptor beta chains drawn from one sample of a study of follicular helper T cells after annual influenza vaccination. Measured with immunoSEQ multiplex PCR; TCRdb has only the in-frame clones, and not every one. The sample consists of over 8,500 clones, around 86% of them appearing once. The sequences come from CXCR5+ CD38- circulating T follicular helper cells from blood, collected 7 days after influenza vaccination. The receptor source for this set is an adult who received the influenza vaccine. CDR3s include the opening cysteine and the closing phenylalanine or tryptophan.

cdr3_aa | j_call | v_call
CASSKLRPGPDRGIYGYTF | TRBJ1-2 | TRBV21-1
CASSRTSENTGELFF | TRBJ2-2 | TRBV28
CASSYGAANTGELFF | TRBJ2-2 | TRBV5-1
CASSPGLDNQPQHF | TRBJ1-5 | TRBV18
CASSWGHGGLTEAFF | TRBJ1-1 | TRBV5-1
CASSPAPSGYEQYF | TRBJ2-7 | TRBV7-7
CASSERNGGADEQYF | TRBJ2-7 | TRBV2
CASSDEGTRSPLHF | TRBJ1-6 | TRBV2
CASSPRGQSGDNEQFF | TRBJ2-1 | TRBV7-8
CASNDNQGNEQFF | TRBJ2-1 | TRBV5-1
CAWSPQTGFGYTF | TRBJ1-2 | TRBV30
CASIGLAGGPHEQFF | TRBJ2-1 | TRBV6-5
CASSPNRDRGNSPLHF | TRBJ1-6 | TRBV7-8
CASSESRPGGFNEQFF | TRBJ2-1 | TRBV10-1
CASSLFSRSYGYTF | TRBJ1-2 | TRBV5-4
CASSLVFGEAFF | TRBJ1-1 | TRBV5-6
CASSLERGHLYGYTF | TRBJ1-2 | TRBV28
CASSPLGPSYNEQFF | TRBJ2-1 | TRBV2
CASSLERGGWETQYF | TRBJ2-5 | TRBV11-2
CATSGTVEETQYF | TRBJ2-5 | TRBV10-3
CASSMGDRVRETQYF | TRBJ2-5 | TRBV19
CASSTRGGAYGYTF | TRBJ1-2 | TRBV5-4
CASSILPGLAGGLEQFF | TRBJ2-1 | TRBV19
CASLDRDPSGNTIYF | TRBJ1-3 | TRBV19
CASSGSPYGEQYF | TRBJ2-7 | TRBV10-1
CASDALGVNTGELFF | TRBJ2-2 | TRBV18
CASSIGTGYRGYTF | TRBJ1-2 | TRBV19
CASSQDMVSKGLAGAVDEQFF | TRBJ2-1 | TRBV4-3
CAKEGTRNTGELFF | TRBJ2-2 | TRBV5-8
CTSSPTGDEQFF | TRBJ2-1 | TRBV7-9
CASRHPGGNTEAFF | TRBJ1-1 | TRBV28
CASSLQGAGQPQHF | TRBJ1-5 | TRBV7-2
CASSLLAGGGPYAKNIQYF | TRBJ2-4 | TRBV11-1
CASSVTASGATYEQYF | TRBJ2-7 | TRBV6-1
CASSQENLRAAGELFF | TRBJ2-2 | TRBV14
CASSLGRTSGGDTQYF | TRBJ2-3 | TRBV7-2
CASSQIAGDPSYEQYF | TRBJ2-7 | TRBV4-1
CAWAQGWDGYTF | TRBJ1-2 | TRBV30
CASSLWRTAFYGYTF | TRBJ1-2 | TRBV5-6
CATSREQSNTEAFF | TRBJ1-1 | TRBV15
CASSSSGAGELFF | TRBJ2-2 | TRBV7-9
CASSESGGSTDTQYF | TRBJ2-3 | TRBV28
CASSYTGTVQETQYF | TRBJ2-5 | TRBV7-2
CASSLSQGNFGANVLTF | TRBJ2-6 | TRBV7-3
CASSIATYNEQFF | TRBJ2-1 | TRBV19
CASSSGGDGLETQYF | TRBJ2-5 | TRBV6-7
CASSLAPTRGYSSYEQYF | TRBJ2-7 | TRBV7-8
CASSKNRGGPMNTEAFF | TRBJ1-1 | TRBV5-8
CASSPTSTGELFF | TRBJ2-2 | TRBV7-2
CASSLIQGAYGYTF | TRBJ1-2 | TRBV7-8
CASGPGPTGELFF | TRBJ2-2 | TRBV6-5
CASSLAASGTYNEQFF | TRBJ2-1 | TRBV5-4
CASSLGGTAKYGYTF | TRBJ1-2 | TRBV5-6
CASSLGTGTGYQPQHF | TRBJ1-5 | TRBV7-2
CATSRANQPQHF | TRBJ1-5 | TRBV15
CASSPDGTGDSPLHF | TRBJ1-6 | TRBV18